This section outlines one T cell receptor (beta chain) sequence together with its context. Its antigen is undetermined. Amplification yielded TCR beta CDR3 regions, with RNA transcripts as the source. Using the HTBI primer set, a first-round RT-PCR was run on the TCR CDR3. TCRdb reanalysed the multiplex PCR reads using MiXCR and keeps one entry per CDR3 protein. The table has about 400,000 distinct CDR3 sequences, 15% to 18% seen once. This CDR3 comprises 16 residues. Germline trimming cut 4 bases from V and 2 bases from J; bases unmatched to any gene: 8. Germline V CDR1 and CDR2: MNHNS, SASEGT. In making diagnoses, clinical symptoms, serum thyroxine and TRAb, thyroid ultrasound and orbital computed tomography were all used. The record originates from a study of T cells in Graves' hyperthyroidism and ophthalmopathy. Regarding the study as a whole: Classification by a 13 V-J model distinguished ophthalmopathy from stable hyperthyroidism.

The genes are TRBV6-1 and TRBJ2-1; the match to TRBD2 covers 7 bases. Sequencing was done on a sample of blood. The origin of this receptor is a woman between 18 and 29 years old with Graves' hyperthyroidism that later progressed to Graves' ophthalmopathy. The CDR3 DNA follows: TGTGCCAGCAGTGGACTAGCCGGAGGAGCCTACAATGAGCAGTTCTTC. Its protein is CASSGLAGGAYNEQFF.